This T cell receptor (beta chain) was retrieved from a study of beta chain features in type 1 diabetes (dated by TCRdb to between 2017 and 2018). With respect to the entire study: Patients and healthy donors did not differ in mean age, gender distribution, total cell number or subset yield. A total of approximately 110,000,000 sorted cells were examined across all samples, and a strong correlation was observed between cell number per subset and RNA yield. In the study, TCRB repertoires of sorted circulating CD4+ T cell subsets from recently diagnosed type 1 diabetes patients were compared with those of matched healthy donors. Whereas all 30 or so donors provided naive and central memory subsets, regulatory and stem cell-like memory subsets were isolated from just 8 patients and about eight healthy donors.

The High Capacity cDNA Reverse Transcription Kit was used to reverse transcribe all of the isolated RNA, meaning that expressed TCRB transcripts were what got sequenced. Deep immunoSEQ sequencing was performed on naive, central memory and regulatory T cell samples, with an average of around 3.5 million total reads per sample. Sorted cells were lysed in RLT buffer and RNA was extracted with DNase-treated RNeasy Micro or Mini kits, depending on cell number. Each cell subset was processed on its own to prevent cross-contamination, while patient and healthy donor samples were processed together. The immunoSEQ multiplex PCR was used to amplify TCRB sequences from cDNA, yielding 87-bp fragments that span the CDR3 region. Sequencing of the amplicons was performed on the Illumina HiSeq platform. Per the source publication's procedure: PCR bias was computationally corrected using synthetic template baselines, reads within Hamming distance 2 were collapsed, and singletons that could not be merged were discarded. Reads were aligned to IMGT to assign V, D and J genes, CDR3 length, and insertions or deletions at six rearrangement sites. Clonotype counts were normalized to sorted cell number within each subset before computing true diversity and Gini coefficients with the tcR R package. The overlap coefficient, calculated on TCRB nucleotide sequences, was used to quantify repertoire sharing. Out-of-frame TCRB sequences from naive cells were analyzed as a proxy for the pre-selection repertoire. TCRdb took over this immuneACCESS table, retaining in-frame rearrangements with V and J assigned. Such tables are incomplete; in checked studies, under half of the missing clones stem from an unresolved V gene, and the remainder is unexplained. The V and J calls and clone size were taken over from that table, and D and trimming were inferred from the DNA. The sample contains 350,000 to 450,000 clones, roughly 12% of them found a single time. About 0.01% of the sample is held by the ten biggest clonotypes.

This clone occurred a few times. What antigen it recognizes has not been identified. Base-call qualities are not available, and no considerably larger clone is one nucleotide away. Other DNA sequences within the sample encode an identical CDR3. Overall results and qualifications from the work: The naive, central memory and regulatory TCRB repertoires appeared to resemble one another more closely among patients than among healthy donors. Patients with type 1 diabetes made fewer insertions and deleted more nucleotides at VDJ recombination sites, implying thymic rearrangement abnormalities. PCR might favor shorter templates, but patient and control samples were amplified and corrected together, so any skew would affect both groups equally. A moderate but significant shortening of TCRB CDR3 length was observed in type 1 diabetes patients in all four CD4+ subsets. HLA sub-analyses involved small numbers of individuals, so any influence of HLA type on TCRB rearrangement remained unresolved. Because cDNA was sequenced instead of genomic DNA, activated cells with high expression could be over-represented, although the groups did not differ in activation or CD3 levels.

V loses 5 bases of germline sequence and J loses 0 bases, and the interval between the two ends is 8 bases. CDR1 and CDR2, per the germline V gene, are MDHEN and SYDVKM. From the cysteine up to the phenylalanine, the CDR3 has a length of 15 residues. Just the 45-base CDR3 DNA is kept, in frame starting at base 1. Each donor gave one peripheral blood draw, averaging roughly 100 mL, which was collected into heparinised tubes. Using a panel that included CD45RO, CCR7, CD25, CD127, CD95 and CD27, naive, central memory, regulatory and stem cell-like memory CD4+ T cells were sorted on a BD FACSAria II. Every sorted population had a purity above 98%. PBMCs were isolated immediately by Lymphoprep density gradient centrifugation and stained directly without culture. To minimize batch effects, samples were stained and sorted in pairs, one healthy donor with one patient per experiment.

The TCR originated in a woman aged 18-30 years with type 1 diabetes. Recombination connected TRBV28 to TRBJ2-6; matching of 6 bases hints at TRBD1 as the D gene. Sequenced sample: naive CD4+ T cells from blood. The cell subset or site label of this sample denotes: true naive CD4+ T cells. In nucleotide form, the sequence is TGTGCCAGCAGTCCCAGGGGCTCTGGGGCCAACGTCCTGACTTTC. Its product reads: CASSPRGSGANVLTF.